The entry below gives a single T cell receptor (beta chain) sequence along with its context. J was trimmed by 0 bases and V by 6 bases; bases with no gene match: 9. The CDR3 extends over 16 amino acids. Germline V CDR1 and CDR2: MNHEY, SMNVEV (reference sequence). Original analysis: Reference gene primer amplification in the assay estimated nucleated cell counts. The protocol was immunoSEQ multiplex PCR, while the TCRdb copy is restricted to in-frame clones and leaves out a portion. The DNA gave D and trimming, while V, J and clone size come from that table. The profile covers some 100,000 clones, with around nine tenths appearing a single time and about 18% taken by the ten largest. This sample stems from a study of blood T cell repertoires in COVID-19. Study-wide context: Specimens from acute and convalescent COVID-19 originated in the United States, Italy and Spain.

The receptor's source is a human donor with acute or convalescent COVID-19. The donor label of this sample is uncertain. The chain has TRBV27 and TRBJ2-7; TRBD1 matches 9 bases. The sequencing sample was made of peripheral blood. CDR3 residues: CASRGQGRRGSYEQYF. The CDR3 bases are TGTGCCAGCAGGGGACAGGGACGCCGCGGCTCCTACGAGCAGTACTTC.